This T cell receptor (beta chain) was identified during a study of T cell responses to AZD1222 COVID-19 vaccine. Across the whole study: Combined were second doses at about 4 or about 12 weeks. Study outcomes and limitations: Donors were mostly white British, more females; clonal diversity possibly underestimated. Recipients of two AZD1222 doses showed rising Spike-specific TCR breadth and depth.

The V end was cut by 4 bases, the J end by 4 bases, with 17 bases between. The CDR3 is 16 residues long. Germline loops: CDR1 MNHEY, CDR2 SVGAGI. Libraries were prepared by immunoSEQ multiplex PCR; TCRdb keeps only in-frame clonotypes and omits some of them. The sample carries approximately 90,000 clones, roughly nine tenths recorded once. This clone has only one observation. Its cognate antigen is unknown. The chain combines TRBV6-5 with TRBJ1-5; unclear D gene. The clonotype comes from an adult in good health. The sample consisted of peripheral blood, taken on day 0 of AZD1222 vaccination. The CDR3 coding sequence is TGTGCCAGCAGTTCCCTGAGTTCCCGACAAAATCAGCCCCAGCATTTT. Its protein is CASSSLSSRQNQPQHF.